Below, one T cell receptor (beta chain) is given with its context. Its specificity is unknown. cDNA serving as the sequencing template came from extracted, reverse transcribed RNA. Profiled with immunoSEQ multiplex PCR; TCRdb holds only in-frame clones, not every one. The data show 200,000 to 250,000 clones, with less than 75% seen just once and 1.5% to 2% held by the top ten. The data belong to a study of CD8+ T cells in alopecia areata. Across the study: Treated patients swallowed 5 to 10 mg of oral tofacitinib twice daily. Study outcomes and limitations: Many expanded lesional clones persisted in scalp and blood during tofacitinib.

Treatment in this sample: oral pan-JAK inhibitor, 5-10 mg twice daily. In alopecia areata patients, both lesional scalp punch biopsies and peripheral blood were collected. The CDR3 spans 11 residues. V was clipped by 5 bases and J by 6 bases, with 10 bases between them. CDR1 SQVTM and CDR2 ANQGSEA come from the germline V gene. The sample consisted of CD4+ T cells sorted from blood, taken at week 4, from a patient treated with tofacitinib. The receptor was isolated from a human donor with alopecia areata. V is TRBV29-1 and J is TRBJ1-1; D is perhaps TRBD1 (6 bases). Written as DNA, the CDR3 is TGCAGCGTTAGAACAGGGCCTGAAGCTTTCTTT. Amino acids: CSVRTGPEAFF.